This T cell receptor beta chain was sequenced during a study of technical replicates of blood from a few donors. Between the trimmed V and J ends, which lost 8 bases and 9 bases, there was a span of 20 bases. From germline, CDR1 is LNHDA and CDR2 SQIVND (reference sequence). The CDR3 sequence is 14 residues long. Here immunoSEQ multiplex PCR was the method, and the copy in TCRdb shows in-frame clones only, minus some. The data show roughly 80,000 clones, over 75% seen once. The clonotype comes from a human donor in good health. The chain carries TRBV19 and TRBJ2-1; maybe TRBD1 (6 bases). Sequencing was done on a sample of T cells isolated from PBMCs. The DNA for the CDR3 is TGTGCCAGTCAGGGGATGGTTGGGGGTAGTGAGCAGTTCTTC. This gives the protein CASQGMVGGSEQFF.